These 27 T cell receptor beta chains originate from one sample sequenced in a study of cytomegalovirus exposure and HLA in healthy donors. PCR amplification relied on 60 Vbeta primers (plus 13 Jbeta primers). Some clones are missing from TCRdb's copy, which holds only in-frame ones; the method was immunoSEQ multiplex PCR. The sample has some 200,000 clones, 60% to 85% seen once. Source material: PBMCs. All receptors come from a girl aged 5-17 years in good health and CMV-seropositive.

This clone was seen only a few times. This chain connects TRBV5-8 to TRBJ2-7; D is uncertain. V gave up 6 bases and J gave up 3 bases, with 13 bases separating them. CDR1 is SGHTS and CDR2 is YDEGEE in the germline V gene. The CDR3 is 13 residues long. Here the CDR3 DNA reads TGTGCCAGCAAGACAACAAATTACTACGAGCAGTACTTC. Protein: CASKTTNYYEQYF.

The chain uses TRBV7-6 and TRBJ2-7; 9 bases align to TRBD1. Germline CDR1 is SGHVS and CDR2 is FNYEAQ. The length of the CDR3 is 14 residues. J lost 5 bases, V lost 5 bases, and 7 bases had no gene match. The CDR3 region is CASSQDRGQNEQYF. CDR3 nucleotide sequence: TGTGCCAGCAGCCAGGACAGGGGACAGAACGAGCAGTACTTC.

The CDR3 is CASSSNGQGVLGYTF. The CDR3 coding sequence is TGTGCCAGCAGCTCCAACGGACAGGGGGTTCTTGGCTACACCTTC. The chain has TRBV5-5 and TRBJ1-2, with 10 positions matching TRBD1. Germline V CDR1 and CDR2: SGHKS, YYEKEE (reference sequence). The CDR3 covers 15 residues. The ends lost 3 bases at V and 7 bases at J; junction bases unmatched: 9.

The chain has TRBV27 and TRBJ1-6; D is undetermined. From germline, CDR1 is MNHEY and CDR2 SMNVEV (reference sequence). V shed 4 bases and J shed 9 bases, with 13 bases lying between them. There are 14 residues in the CDR3. The CDR3 here is CASSYVREASPLHF. In DNA, the CDR3 is TGTGCCAGCAGTTATGTAAGGGAGGCTTCACCCCTCCACTTT.

The chain employs TRBV2 and TRBJ2-5; 10 bases align to TRBD2. Trimming at V came to 7 bases and at J to 5 bases, leaving 19 bases not matched to a gene. The CDR3 covers 18 residues. The germline gives CDR1 SNHLY, CDR2 FYNNEI. CDR3 region: CASKLGGAAGGPGETQYF. The CDR3 bases are TGTGCCAGCAAATTGGGGGGCGCAGCGGGGGGGCCTGGGGAGACCCAGTACTTC.

This clone was seen once. V is TRBV7-9 and J is TRBJ1-1; D perhaps matches TRBD1 (6 bases). The germline V gene encodes CDR1 SEHNR and CDR2 FQNEAQ (reference sequence). Trimming pared 4 bases from V and 1 base from J, leaving 10 bases between. The CDR3 is 14 residues long. The DNA for the CDR3 is TGTGCCAGCAGCTCCGGGACAAAGAACACTGAAGCTTTCTTT. Translated: CASSSGTKNTEAFF. Filled out from reference TRBV7-9 and TRBJ1-1, the complete variable domain reads DTGVSQNPRHKITKRGQNVTFRCDPISEHNRLYWYRQTLGQGPEFLTYFQNEAQLEKSRLLSDRFSAERPKGSFSTLEIQRTEQGDSAMYLCASSSGTKNTEAFFGQGTRLTVV.

The CDR3, as DNA: TGCGCCAGCGCGTCGGGACAGGGTTACGAGCAGTACTTC. Encoded protein: CASASGQGYEQYF. V usage is TRBV5-1 and J usage is TRBJ2-7, with 9 bases lining up with TRBD1. Losses at the gene ends were 7 bases for V and 4 bases for J; bases not matched to a gene: 6. The germline V gene encodes CDR1 SGHRS and CDR2 YFSETQ. This CDR3 contains 13 residues.

This clone has just a few counts. This chain connects TRBV29-1 to TRBJ1-1; 9 nucleotides match TRBD1. This CDR3 has 14 residues. From germline, CDR1 is SQVTM and CDR2 ANQGSEA. Trimming cost V 3 bases and J 1 base; bases outside gene matches: 3. This CDR3 reads CSVDTGGANTEAFF. CDR3 coding DNA: TGCAGCGTTGACACAGGGGGCGCGAACACTGAAGCTTTCTTT.

This clone was seen a few times. The chain uses TRBV7-2 and TRBJ2-7; 7 positions match TRBD1. Per the germline V gene, CDR1 is SGHTA and CDR2 is FQGNSA. The CDR3 has 15 residues. V shed 1 base and J 0 bases; nucleotides not matched to a gene: 3. CDR3 in amino acids: CASSLVDRASYEQYF. Written as DNA, the CDR3 is TGTGCCAGCAGCTTAGTCGACAGGGCCTCCTACGAGCAGTACTTC.

The gene calls are TRBV10-2 and TRBJ2-7; 9 bases map to TRBD2. Germline trimming cut 7 bases from V and 2 bases from J; bases unmatched to any gene: 9. The CDR3 contains 15 residues. From germline, CDR1 is WSHSY and CDR2 SAAADI. The CDR3 here is CASTSSRGGAYEQYF. For the CDR3, the DNA is TGCGCCAGCACATCTTCGCGGGGGGGTGCCTACGAGCAGTACTTC.

This clone was counted a few times. J is TRBJ2-7 and V is TRBV5-1; 14 positions agree with TRBD2. V lost 3 bases and J lost 10; bases outside the gene matches: 9. The CDR3 totals 15 residues. The germline CDR1 and CDR2 sequences are SGHRS and YFSETQ. The CDR3 nucleotides are TGCGCCAGCAGCTCGACTAGCGGGGGGGCCGGGCCCCAGTACTTC. Translation: CASSSTSGGAGPQYF.

The rearrangement joins TRBV18 to TRBJ2-1; 16 positions match TRBD2. The CDR3 is made up of 20 amino acids. V dropped 3 bases and J dropped 10; count of bases not matched to a gene: 18. Germline CDR1 and CDR2: KGHSH and LQKENI. For the CDR3, the DNA is TGTGCCAGCTCACCCGCCTCGGACAGGGGACTAGCGGGGGGGCAGTGGGAGCAGTTCTTC. Translated, it gives CASSPASDRGLAGGQWEQFF.

The V and J genes are TRBV6-5 and TRBJ2-1, with 9 bases identical to TRBD2. The ends lost 5 bases at V and 15 bases at J; junction bases unmatched: 5. Germline-derived CDR1 and CDR2 are MNHEY and SVGAGI. The CDR3 loop spans 11 amino acids. The CDR3 is CASSDGLALFF. The CDR3 coding sequence is TGTGCCAGCAGTGACGGACTAGCGTTGTTCTTC.

V and J are TRBV6-5 and TRBJ1-1; D may be TRBD1 (5 bases). Germline loops: CDR1 MNHEY, CDR2 SVGAGI. V was pared by 7 bases and J by 1 base, with 10 bases between. The CDR3 totals 13 residues. CDR3: CASKGLQNTEAFF. For the CDR3, the DNA is TGTGCCAGCAAGGGACTTCAGAACACTGAAGCTTTCTTT.

The chain links TRBV4-1 to TRBJ2-7; D may be TRBD2 (6 bases). V gave up 1 base and J gave up 2 bases, with 12 bases separating them. This CDR3 is built from 15 residues. In germline, CDR1 is MGHRA, CDR2 YSYEKL. The CDR3 loop is CASSQGGGSPYEQYF. The DNA of the CDR3 is TGCGCCAGCAGCCAAGGGGGAGGAAGCCCCTACGAGCAGTACTTC.

The chain links TRBV7-2 to TRBJ1-2; 9 nucleotides line up with TRBD1. Unmatched junction bases numbered 9, after V lost 3 bases and J lost 7 bases. The CDR3 is 15 amino acids. Per germline, CDR1 SGHTA and CDR2 FQGNSA. The CDR3 region is CASSFRDREGRGYTF. In DNA, the CDR3 is TGTGCCAGCAGCTTCCGGGACAGGGAGGGTCGTGGCTACACCTTC.

The chain combines TRBV20-1 with TRBJ1-4, with 8 positions matching TRBD1. This CDR3 contains 11 residues. V lost 6 bases to trimming and J lost 8 bases; unmatched junction nucleotides: 2. Germline V gene data show CDR1 as DFQATT and CDR2 as SNEGSKA (reference sequence). CDR3 protein: CSANRGEKLFF. For the CDR3, the DNA is TGCAGTGCGAACAGGGGGGAAAAACTGTTTTTT.

In DNA, the CDR3 is TGTGCCAGCAGTTCTCCGGGACAGGGGGCGCAAGAGACCCAGTACTTC. This translates into CASSSPGQGAQETQYF. This chain connects TRBV6-6 to TRBJ2-5, with TRBD1 matching over 12 bases. The V gene's germline CDR1 is MNHNY and CDR2 SVGAGI (reference sequence). The CDR3 covers 16 residues. Germline trimming cut 4 bases from V and 2 bases from J; bases unmatched to any gene: 5.

The rearrangement links TRBV18 to TRBJ2-5; 9 nucleotides agree with TRBD1. The V and J ends lost 3 bases and 2 bases, in that order; junction bases with no gene match: 1. CDR3 size: 14 residues. The V gene's germline CDR1 is KGHSH and CDR2 LQKENI. The CDR3 here is CASSPGTGQETQYF. CDR3 sequence (DNA): TGTGCCAGCTCACCGGGGACAGGGCAAGAGACCCAGTACTTC.

The chain is built from TRBV11-2 and TRBJ1-2, with 8 bases matching TRBD1. The CDR3 loop spans 18 amino acids. From germline, CDR1 is SGHAT and CDR2 FQNNGV. Losses at the gene ends were 2 bases for V and 4 bases for J; bases not matched to a gene: 15. In DNA, the CDR3 is TGTGCCAGCAGCTTAATGAGGGGAAAAGCCAGGGGGCTCTATGGCTACACCTTC. It translates to CASSLMRGKARGLYGYTF. Together with reference TRBV11-2 and TRBJ1-2, the CDR3 gives the full variable domain: EAGVAQSPRYKIIEKRQSVAFWCNPISGHATLYWYQQILGQGPKLLIQFQNNGVVDDSQLPKDRFSAERLKGVDSTLKIQPAKLEDSAVYLCASSLMRGKARGLYGYTFGSGTRLTVV.

V and J are TRBV4-1 and TRBJ2-3, with a tentative D call TRBD1 (6 bases). The CDR3 is made up of 13 amino acids. Germline-derived CDR1 and CDR2 are MGHRA and YSYEKL. Deletions cut 0 bases from V and 6 bases from J, with 7 bases between. The chain's CDR3 is CASSQDRGDTQYF. CDR3 nucleotide sequence: TGCGCCAGCAGCCAAGATAGGGGGGATACGCAGTATTTT.

V and J are TRBV4-1 and TRBJ1-2; D is undetermined. The germline gives CDR1 MGHRA, CDR2 YSYEKL. V was trimmed by 4 bases and J by 2 bases, leaving 14 bases between them. The CDR3 loop spans 15 amino acids. The CDR3 protein is CASSPGPGTNYGYTF. In DNA, the CDR3 is TGCGCCAGCAGCCCAGGTCCAGGAACAAACTATGGCTACACCTTC.

The CDR3, as DNA: TGTGCCAGCAGCTTAGAGGCCAGCTACGAGCAGTACTTC. This encodes CASSLEASYEQYF. The chain joins TRBV11-2 to TRBJ2-7; D gene ambiguous. The V end was cut by 0 bases, the J end by 3 bases, with 6 bases between. CDR1 is SGHAT and CDR2 is FQNNGV in the germline V gene. CDR3 length: 13 amino acids. Full variable domain (remainder filled in from reference TRBV11-2 and TRBJ2-7): EAGVAQSPRYKIIEKRQSVAFWCNPISGHATLYWYQQILGQGPKLLIQFQNNGVVDDSQLPKDRFSAERLKGVDSTLKIQPAKLEDSAVYLCASSLEASYEQYFGPGTRLTVT.

This chain connects TRBV14 to TRBJ1-2; tentatively, D is TRBD1 (6 bases). The CDR3 sequence is 14 residues long. Trimming stripped 5 bases from V and 5 bases from J, with 15 bases between. Germline V lookup: CDR1 SGHDN, CDR2 FVKESK. DNA of the CDR3: TGTGCCAGCAGCTCTCTCAGGGGAGGGTATGGCTACACCTTC. Encoded protein: CASSSLRGGYGYTF.

The chain links TRBV9 to TRBJ2-7; 8 bases fit TRBD2. The length of the CDR3 is 16 residues. Germline loops: CDR1 SGDLS, CDR2 YYNGEE. The J segment lost 7 bases and the V segment lost 0 bases, leaving 12 bases of the junction unmatched. CDR3 in amino acids: CASSVGAGGDFWEQYF. The DNA of the CDR3 is TGTGCCAGCAGCGTAGGGGCGGGGGGTGACTTTTGGGAGCAGTACTTC.

This chain uses TRBV5-1 with TRBJ1-5, with a tentative D call TRBD1 (5 bases). Germline CDR1 reads SGHRS; CDR2 reads YFSETQ. The CDR3 loop spans 14 amino acids. Between the trimmed V and J ends, which lost 0 bases and 6 bases, there was a span of 10 bases. The CDR3 reads CASSLEGEGQPQHF. The CDR3 DNA reads TGCGCCAGCAGCTTGGAAGGGGAGGGTCAGCCCCAGCATTTT.

This clone was found once. The rearrangement links TRBV7-2 to TRBJ1-4; D is uncertain. CDR1 is SGHTA and CDR2 is FQGNSA in the germline V gene. This CDR3 is built from 16 residues. Trimming stripped 5 bases from V and 0 bases from J, with 13 bases between. CDR3 amino acids: CASSPRAGATNEKLFF. CDR3 in DNA: TGTGCCAGCAGCCCACGAGCGGGAGCAACTAATGAAAAACTGTTTTTT.